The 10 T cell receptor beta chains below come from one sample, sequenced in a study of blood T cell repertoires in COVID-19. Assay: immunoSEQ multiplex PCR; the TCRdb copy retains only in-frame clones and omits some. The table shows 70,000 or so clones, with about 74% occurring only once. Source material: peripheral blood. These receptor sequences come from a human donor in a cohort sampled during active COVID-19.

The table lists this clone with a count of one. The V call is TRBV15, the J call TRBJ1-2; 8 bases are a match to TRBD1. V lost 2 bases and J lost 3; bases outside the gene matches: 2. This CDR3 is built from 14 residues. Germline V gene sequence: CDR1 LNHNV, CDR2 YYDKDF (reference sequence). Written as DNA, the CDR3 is TGTGCCACCAGCAGACAGGGGGCGGACTATGGCTACACCTTC. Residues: CATSRQGADYGYTF.

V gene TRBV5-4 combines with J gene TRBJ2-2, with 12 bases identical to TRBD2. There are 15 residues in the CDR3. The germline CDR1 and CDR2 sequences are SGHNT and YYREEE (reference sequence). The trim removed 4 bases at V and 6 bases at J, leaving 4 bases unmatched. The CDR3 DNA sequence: TGTGCCAGCAGCCGGACTAGCGGGGAAGCCGGGGAGCTGTTTTTT. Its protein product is CASSRTSGEAGELFF.

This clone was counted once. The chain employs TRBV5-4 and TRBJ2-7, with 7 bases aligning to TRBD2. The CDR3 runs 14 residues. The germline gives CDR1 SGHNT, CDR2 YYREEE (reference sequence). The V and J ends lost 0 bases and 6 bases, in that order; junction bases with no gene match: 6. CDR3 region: CASSLVGEGSEQYF. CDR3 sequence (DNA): TGTGCCAGCAGCTTGGTCGGGGAGGGAAGCGAGCAGTACTTC.

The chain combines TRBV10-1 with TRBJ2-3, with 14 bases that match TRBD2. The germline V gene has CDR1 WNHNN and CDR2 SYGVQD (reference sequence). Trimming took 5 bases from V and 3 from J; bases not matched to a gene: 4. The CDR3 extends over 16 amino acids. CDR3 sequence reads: CASSLGTSGGTDTQYF. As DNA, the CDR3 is TGCGCCAGCAGTTTAGGGACTAGCGGGGGTACAGATACGCAGTATTTT.

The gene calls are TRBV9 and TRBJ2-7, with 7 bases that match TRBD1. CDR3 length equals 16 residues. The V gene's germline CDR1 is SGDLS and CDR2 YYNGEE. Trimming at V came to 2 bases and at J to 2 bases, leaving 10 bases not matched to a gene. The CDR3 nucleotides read TGTGCCAGCAGCGTGGGCGGAAACAGGGGCACCTACGAGCAGTACTTC. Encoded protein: CASSVGGNRGTYEQYF.

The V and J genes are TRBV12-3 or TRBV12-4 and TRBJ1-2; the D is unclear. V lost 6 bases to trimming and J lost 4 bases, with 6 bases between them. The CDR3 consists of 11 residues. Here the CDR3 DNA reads TGTGCCAGCAGCAGAGGCTATGGCTACACCTTC. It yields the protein CASSRGYGYTF.

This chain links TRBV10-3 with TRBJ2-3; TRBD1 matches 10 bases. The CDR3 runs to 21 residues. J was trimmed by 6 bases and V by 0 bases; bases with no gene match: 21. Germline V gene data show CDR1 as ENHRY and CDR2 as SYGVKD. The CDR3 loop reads CAISESPGQGLGGLSGDTQYF. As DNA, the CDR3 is TGTGCCATCAGTGAGTCTCCGGGACAGGGGCTCGGGGGACTGTCAGGGGATACGCAGTATTTT.

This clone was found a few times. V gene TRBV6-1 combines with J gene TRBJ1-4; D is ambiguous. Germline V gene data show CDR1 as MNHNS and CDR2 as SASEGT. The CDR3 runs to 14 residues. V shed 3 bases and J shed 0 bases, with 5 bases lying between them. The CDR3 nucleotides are TGTGCCAGCAGTGAGAGGGCAACTAATGAAAAACTGTTTTTT. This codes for CASSERATNEKLFF.

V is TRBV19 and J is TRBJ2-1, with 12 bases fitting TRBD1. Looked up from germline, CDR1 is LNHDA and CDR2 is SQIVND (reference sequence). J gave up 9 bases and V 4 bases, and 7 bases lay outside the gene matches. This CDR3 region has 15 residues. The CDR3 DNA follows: TGTGCCAGTAGTACAACGGGACAGGGGGCCTTTGAGCAGTTCTTC. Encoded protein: CASSTTGQGAFEQFF.

CDR3 bases: TGTGCCAGCAGGGGGCGGAGAACAGATACGCAGTATTTT. Encoded protein: CASRGRRTDTQYF. V is TRBV28 and J is TRBJ2-3; perhaps TRBD1 as D (5 bases). Looked up from germline, CDR1 is MDHEN and CDR2 is SYDVKM. Trimming took 6 bases from V and 3 from J, leaving 10 bases between them. This CDR3 region has 13 residues.